This T cell receptor (beta chain) was captured by sequencing in a study of blood T cell repertoires in COVID-19. Seattle's enrolled individuals joined amid active infection and were then monitored longitudinally. Germline V lookup: CDR1 LNHDA, CDR2 SQIVND (reference sequence). V trimming: 3 bases; J trimming: 1 base; junction bases outside the gene matches: 1. CDR3 length equals 14 residues. In the study's own analysis: Estimated nucleated cell counts came from reference gene primer amplification. Produced via immunoSEQ multiplex PCR; TCRdb's table is partial and in-frame only. The DNA gave D and trimming, while V, J and clone size come from that table. Of about 210,000 clones listed, roughly 84% are singletons.

The chain recombines TRBV19 with TRBJ2-3; the match to TRBD1 covers 7 bases. Sequences were obtained from peripheral blood. The receptor comes from an elderly woman with COVID-19, enrolled during active disease. In nucleotides, the CDR3 is TGTGCCAGTAGTATCGGGACAGGCACAGATACGCAGTATTTT. This encodes CASSIGTGTDTQYF.